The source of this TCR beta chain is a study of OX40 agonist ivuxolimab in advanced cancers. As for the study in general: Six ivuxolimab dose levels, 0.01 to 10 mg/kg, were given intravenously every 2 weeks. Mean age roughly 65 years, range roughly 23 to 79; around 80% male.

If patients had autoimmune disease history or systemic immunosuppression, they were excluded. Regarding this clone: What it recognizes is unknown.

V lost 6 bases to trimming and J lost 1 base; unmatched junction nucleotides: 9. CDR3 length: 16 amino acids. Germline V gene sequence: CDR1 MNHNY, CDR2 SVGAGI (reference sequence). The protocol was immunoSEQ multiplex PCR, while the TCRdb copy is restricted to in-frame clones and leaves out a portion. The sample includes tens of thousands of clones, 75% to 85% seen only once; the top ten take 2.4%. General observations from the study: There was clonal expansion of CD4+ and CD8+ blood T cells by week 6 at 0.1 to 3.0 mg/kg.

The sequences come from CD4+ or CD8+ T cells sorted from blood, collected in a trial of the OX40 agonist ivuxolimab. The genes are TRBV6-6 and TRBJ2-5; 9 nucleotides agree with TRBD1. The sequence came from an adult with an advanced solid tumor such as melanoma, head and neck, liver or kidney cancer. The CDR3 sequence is CASRYTGGALQETQYF. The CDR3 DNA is TGTGCCAGCAGATATACAGGGGGCGCCCTCCAAGAGACCCAGTACTTC.